This T cell receptor (beta chain) is from a study of blood T cell repertoires in COVID-19. Study-wide context: Sources were T cells, B-cell-depleted T cells, or PBMCs; the material itself was cDNA or gDNA.

Germline loops: CDR1 LNHDA, CDR2 SQIVND (reference sequence). V lost 5 bases to trimming and J lost 3 bases, with 17 bases between them. The CDR3 totals 16 residues. As handled by the study authors: Reference gene primer amplification gave estimated nucleated cell counts. Here immunoSEQ multiplex PCR was the method, and the copy in TCRdb shows in-frame clones only, minus some. V and J calls and clone size are those listed in that table; D and trimming were worked out from the DNA. There are roughly 34,000 clones in the sample; 75% to 80% occur only once, and roughly 17% lies in the top ten. This sequence joins TRBV19 and TRBJ1-5; D is possibly TRBD1 (6 bases). Material: peripheral blood. This sequence originates from a human donor in a cohort sampled during active COVID-19. The CDR3 DNA follows: TGTGCCAGTAGTCTTTCTGGACAGTTCAACAATCAGCCCCAGCATTTT. It codes for CASSLSGQFNNQPQHF.